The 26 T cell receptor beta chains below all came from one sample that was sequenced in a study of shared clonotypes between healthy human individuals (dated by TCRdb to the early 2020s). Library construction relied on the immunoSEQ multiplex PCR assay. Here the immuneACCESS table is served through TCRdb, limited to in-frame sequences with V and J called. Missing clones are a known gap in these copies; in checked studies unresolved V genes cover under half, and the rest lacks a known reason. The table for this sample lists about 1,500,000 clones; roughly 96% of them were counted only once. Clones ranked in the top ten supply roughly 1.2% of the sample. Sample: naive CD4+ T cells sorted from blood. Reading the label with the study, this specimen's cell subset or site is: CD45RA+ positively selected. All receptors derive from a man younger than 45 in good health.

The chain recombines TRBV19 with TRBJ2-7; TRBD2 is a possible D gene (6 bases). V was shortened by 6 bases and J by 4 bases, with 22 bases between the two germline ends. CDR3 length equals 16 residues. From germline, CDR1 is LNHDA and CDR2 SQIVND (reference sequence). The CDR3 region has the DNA TGTGCCAGTAGAGAATCACTTAGCGGTAGGTCATACGAGCAGTACTTC. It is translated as CASRESLSGRSYEQYF.

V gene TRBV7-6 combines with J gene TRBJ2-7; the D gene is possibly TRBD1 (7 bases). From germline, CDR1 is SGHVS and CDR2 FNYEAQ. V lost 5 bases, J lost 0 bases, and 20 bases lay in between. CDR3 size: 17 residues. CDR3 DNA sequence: TGTGCCAGCAGCCGGGCTGCGCCAGGGGGAGGCTCCTACGAGCAGTACTTC. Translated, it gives CASSRAAPGGGSYEQYF.

The CDR3, as DNA: TGTGCCAGCAGTTCCCCGGGAAGAGATGAGCAGTTCTTC. Its translation: CASSSPGRDEQFF. The chain employs TRBV25-1 and TRBJ2-1; tentative D call: TRBD2 (5 bases). In germline, CDR1 is MGHDK, CDR2 SYGVNS. The V gene lost 5 bases and the J gene lost 8 bases, with 13 bases spanning the gap. The CDR3 is 13 residues long.

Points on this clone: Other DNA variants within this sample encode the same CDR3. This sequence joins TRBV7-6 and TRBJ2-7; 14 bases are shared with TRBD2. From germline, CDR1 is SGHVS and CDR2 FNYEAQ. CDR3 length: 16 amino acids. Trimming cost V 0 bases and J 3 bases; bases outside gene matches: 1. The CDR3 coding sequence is TGTGCCAGCAGCTTAGCCGGGACTAGCGGGAGCTACGAGCAGTACTTC. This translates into CASSLAGTSGSYEQYF.

In DNA form, the CDR3 reads TGTGCCAGCGGTAAGCGGGACAGGGGCGACGAGCAGTACTTC. Amino acid sequence: CASGKRDRGDEQYF. This chain joins TRBV18 and TRBJ2-7, with 10 bases fitting TRBD1. The length of the CDR3 is 14 residues. The germline V gene encodes CDR1 KGHSH and CDR2 LQKENI. V shed 8 bases, J shed 5 bases, and the junction held 9 bases outside the gene matches.

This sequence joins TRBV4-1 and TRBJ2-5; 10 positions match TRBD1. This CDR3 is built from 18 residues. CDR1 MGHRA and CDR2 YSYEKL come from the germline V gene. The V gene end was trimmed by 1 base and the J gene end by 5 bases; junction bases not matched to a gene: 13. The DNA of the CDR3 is TGCGCCAGCAGCCAAGCACTCCCTCAGAGACAGGGGGCTGAGACCCAGTACTTC. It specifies CASSQALPQRQGAETQYF.

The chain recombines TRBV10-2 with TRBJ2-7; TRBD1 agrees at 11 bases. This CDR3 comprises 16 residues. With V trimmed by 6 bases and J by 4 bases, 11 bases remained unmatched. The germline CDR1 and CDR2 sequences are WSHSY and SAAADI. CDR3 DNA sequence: TGCGCCAGCAGAGGTCGTGGAGGACAGGGGGCATACGAGCAGTACTTC. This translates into CASRGRGGQGAYEQYF.

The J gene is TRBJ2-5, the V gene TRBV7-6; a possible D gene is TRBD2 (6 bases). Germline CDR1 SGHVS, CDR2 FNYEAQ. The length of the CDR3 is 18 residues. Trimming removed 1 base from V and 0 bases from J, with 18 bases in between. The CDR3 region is CASSLVRSTGVNQETQYF. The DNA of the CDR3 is TGTGCCAGCAGCTTAGTGAGGTCGACGGGAGTCAACCAAGAGACCCAGTACTTC.

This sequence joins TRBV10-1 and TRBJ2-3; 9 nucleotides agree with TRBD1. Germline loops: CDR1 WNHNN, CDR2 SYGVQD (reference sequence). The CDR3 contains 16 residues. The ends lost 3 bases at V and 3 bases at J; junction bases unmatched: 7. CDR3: CASSDGGQGRTDTQYF. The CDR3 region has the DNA TGCGCCAGCAGTGATGGGGGACAGGGACGAACAGATACGCAGTATTTT.

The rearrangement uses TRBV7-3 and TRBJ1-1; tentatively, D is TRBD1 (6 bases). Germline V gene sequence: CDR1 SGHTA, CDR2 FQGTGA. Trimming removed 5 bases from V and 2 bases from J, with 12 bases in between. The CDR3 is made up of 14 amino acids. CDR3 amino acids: CASSSPDRNTEAFF. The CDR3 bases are TGTGCCAGCAGCAGCCCGGACAGAAACACTGAAGCTTTCTTT. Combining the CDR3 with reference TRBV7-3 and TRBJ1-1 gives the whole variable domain GAGVSQTPSNKVTEKGKYVELRCDPISGHTALYWYRQSLGQGPEFLIYFQGTGAADDSGLPNDRFFAVRPEGSVSTLKIQRTERGDSAVYLCASSSPDRNTEAFFGQGTRLTVV.

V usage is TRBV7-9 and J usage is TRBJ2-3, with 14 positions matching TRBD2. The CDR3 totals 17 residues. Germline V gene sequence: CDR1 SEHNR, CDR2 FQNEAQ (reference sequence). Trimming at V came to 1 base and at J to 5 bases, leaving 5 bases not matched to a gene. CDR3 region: CASSLGGLAGAGDTQYF. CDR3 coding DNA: TGTGCCAGCAGCTTAGGGGGACTAGCGGGAGCGGGAGATACGCAGTATTTT.

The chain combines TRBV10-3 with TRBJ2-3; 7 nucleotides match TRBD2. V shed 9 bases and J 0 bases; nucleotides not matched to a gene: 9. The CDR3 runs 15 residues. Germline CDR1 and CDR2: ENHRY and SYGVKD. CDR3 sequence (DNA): TGTGCCATTCGAGGCCTAGCGGAAAGCACAGATACGCAGTATTTT. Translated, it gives CAIRGLAESTDTQYF.

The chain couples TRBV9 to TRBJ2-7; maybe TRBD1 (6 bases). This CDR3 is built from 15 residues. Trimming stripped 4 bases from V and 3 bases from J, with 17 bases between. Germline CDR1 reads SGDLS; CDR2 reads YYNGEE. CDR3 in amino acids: CASSPQDSKHYEQYF. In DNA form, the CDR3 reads TGTGCCAGCAGCCCACAGGACAGTAAACACTACGAGCAGTACTTC.

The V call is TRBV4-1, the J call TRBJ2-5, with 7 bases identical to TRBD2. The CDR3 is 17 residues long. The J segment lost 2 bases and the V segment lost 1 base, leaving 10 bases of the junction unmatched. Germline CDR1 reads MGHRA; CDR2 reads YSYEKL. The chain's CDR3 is CASSQGGGGIFQETQYF. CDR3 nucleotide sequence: TGCGCCAGCAGCCAAGGGGGGGGAGGCATTTTTCAAGAGACCCAGTACTTC.

The DNA for the CDR3 is TGTGCCAGCAGTTCATTCGCCCCGGACAGATTGGTATCGGCTGAAGCTTTCTTT. It is translated as CASSSFAPDRLVSAEAFF. The chain has TRBV11-2 and TRBJ1-1; D possibly corresponds to TRBD1 (6 bases). Germline values: CDR1 SGHAT, CDR2 FQNNGV. The CDR3 sequence is 18 residues long. The ends were cut back, 6 bases at V and 6 bases at J, with 29 bases in the middle.

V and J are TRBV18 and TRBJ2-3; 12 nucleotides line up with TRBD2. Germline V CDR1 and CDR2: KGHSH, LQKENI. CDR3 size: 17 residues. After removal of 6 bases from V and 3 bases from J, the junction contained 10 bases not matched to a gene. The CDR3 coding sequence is TGTGCCAGCTCGGGGACTAGCGGGCCCACAGGTACAGATACGCAGTATTTT. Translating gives CASSGTSGPTGTDTQYF.

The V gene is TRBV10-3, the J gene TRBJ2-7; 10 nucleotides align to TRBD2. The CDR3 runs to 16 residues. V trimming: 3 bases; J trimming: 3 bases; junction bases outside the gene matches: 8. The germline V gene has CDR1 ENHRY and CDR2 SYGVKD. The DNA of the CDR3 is TGTGCCATCAGTGATCCCCGCGGGACTAGCGACTACGAGCAGTACTTC. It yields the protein CAISDPRGTSDYEQYF.

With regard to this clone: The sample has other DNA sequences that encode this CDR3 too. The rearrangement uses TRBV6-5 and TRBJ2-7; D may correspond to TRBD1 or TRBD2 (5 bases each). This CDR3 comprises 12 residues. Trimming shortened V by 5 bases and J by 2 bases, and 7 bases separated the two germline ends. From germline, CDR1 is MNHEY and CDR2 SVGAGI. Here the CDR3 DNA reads TGTGCCAGCAGTCCGGGACCCTACGAGCAGTACTTC. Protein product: CASSPGPYEQYF.

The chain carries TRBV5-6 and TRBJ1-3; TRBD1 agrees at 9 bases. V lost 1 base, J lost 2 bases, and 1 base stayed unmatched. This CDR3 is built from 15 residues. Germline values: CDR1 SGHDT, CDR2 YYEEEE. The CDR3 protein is CASSLTGGPGNTIYF. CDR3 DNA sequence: TGTGCCAGCAGCTTGACAGGGGGCCCTGGAAACACCATATATTTT.

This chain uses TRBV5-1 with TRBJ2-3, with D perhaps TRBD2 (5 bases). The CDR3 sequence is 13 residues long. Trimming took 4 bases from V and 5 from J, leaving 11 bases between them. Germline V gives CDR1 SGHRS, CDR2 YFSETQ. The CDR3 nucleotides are TGCGCCAGCAGCAACAGAGGAGGAGATACGCAGTATTTT. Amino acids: CASSNRGGDTQYF. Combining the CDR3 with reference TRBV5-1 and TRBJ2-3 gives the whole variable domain KAGVTQTPRYLIKTRGQQVTLSCSPISGHRSVSWYQQTPGQGLQFLFEYFSETQRNKGNFPGRFSGRQFSNSRSEMNVSTLELGDSALYLCASSNRGGDTQYFGPGTRLTVL.

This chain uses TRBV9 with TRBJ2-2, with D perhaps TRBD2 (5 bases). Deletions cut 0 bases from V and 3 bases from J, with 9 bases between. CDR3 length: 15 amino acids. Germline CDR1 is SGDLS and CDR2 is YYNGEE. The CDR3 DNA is TGTGCCAGCAGCGTAGGTGGACTCCACACCGGGGAGCTGTTTTTT. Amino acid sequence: CASSVGGLHTGELFF.

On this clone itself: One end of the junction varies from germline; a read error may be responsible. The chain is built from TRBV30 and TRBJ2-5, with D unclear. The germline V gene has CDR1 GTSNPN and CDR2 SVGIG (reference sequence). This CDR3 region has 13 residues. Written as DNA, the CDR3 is TGTGCTTGGAGTGTAACCTGGGAAGAGACCCAGTACTTC. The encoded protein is CAWSVTWEETQYF.

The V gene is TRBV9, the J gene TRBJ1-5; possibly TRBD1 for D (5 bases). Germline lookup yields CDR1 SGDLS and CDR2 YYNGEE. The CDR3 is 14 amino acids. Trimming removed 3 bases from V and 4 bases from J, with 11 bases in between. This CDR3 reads CASSAKGLNQPQHF. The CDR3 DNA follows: TGTGCCAGCAGCGCCAAGGGGCTAAATCAGCCCCAGCATTTT. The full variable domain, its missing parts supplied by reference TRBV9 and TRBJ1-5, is DSGVTQTPKHLITATGQRVTLRCSPRSGDLSVYWYQQSLDQGLQFLIQYYNGEERAKGNILERFSAQQFPDLHSELNLSSLELGDSALYFCASSAKGLNQPQHFGDGTRLSIL.

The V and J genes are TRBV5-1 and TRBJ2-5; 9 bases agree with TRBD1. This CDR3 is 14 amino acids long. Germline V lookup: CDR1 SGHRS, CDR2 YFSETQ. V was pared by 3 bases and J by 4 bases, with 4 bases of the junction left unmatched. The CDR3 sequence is CASSSTGGVETQYF. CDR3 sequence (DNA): TGCGCCAGCAGCTCCACAGGGGGCGTAGAGACCCAGTACTTC. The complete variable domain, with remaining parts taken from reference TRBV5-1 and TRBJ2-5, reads KAGVTQTPRYLIKTRGQQVTLSCSPISGHRSVSWYQQTPGQGLQFLFEYFSETQRNKGNFPGRFSGRQFSNSRSEMNVSTLELGDSALYLCASSSTGGVETQYFGPGTRLLVL.

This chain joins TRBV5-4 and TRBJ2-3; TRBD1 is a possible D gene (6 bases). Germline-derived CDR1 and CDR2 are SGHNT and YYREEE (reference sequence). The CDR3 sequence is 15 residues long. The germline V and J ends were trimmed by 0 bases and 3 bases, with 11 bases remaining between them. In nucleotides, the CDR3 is TGTGCCAGCAGCTTGGGCGGAGACAGGACAGATACGCAGTATTTT. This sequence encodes CASSLGGDRTDTQYF.

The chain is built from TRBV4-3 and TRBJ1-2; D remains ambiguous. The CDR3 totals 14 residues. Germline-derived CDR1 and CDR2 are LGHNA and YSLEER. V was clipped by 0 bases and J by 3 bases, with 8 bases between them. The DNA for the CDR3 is TGCGCCAGCAGCCAAGAGGCCAGCTACTATGGCTACACCTTC. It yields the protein CASSQEASYYGYTF.